This T cell receptor (beta chain) was recorded in a study of blood T cell repertoires in COVID-19. On the study more broadly: The United States, Italy and Spain were the sources of the acute and convalescent COVID-19 samples. T cells, B-cell-depleted T cells, or PBMCs provided the cDNA or gDNA that served as material.

Trimming took 8 bases from V and 8 from J; bases not matched to a gene: 9. The germline gives CDR1 SQVTM, CDR2 ANQGSEA. This CDR3 spans 14 amino acids. Authors' processing steps: From reference gene primer amplification, estimates of nucleated cell counts were derived. Data came from immunoSEQ multiplex PCR; TCRdb stores just in-frame clones and leaves some out. From that table come the V and J calls and clone size; the DNA was used to work out D and trimming. The sample lists a few hundred thousand clones; around 88% were seen once. This clone was counted a single time. The sample taken for sequencing was peripheral blood. The chain employs TRBV29-1 and TRBJ2-1, with 13 bases identical to TRBD2. The TCR comes from a woman between 50 and 59 years old with acute or convalescent COVID-19. Here the CDR3 DNA reads TGCAGCTCCTCCGGACTAGCGGGAGTCGATGAGCAGTTCTTC. This codes for CSSSGLAGVDEQFF.